Each of the 18 T cell receptor beta chains below was sequenced from the same sample in a study of blood T cell repertoires in COVID-19. Here immunoSEQ multiplex PCR was the method, and the copy in TCRdb shows in-frame clones only, minus some. The sample holds 250,000 to 300,000 clones, approximately 89% seen once. Sequences were obtained from peripheral blood. The receptor set was obtained from a woman between 25 and 40 years old with COVID-19, enrolled during active disease.

This clone came up once. The DNA of the CDR3 is TGTGCCAGCAGCGTAGGAAGCGCCGACACTGAAGCTTTCTTT. It specifies CASSVGSADTEAFF. This chain links TRBV9 with TRBJ1-1; D unresolved. This CDR3 comprises 14 residues. CDR1 is SGDLS, CDR2 YYNGEE, per germline. Between the trimmed V and J ends, which lost 0 bases and 3 bases, there was a span of 9 bases.

This rearrangement joins TRBV5-5 to TRBJ2-7; D perhaps matches TRBD2 (5 bases). The V and J ends lost 2 bases and 7 bases respectively, with 16 bases between them. CDR3 length: 14 residues. Per germline, CDR1 SGHKS and CDR2 YYEKEE (reference sequence). CDR3 nucleotides: TGTGCCAGCAGCTTACGACTACCCAGTCATGAGCAGTACTTC. Its protein product is CASSLRLPSHEQYF.

The chain is built from TRBV14 and TRBJ2-1; 12 bases match TRBD2. The germline V gene encodes CDR1 SGHDN and CDR2 FVKESK. CDR3 length: 16 residues. J lost 9 bases, V lost 3 bases, and 9 bases had no gene match. In DNA, the CDR3 is TGTGCCAGCAGCCACCTAGCGGGGGGGGATTCTGGTGAGCAGTTCTTC. Translating it yields CASSHLAGGDSGEQFF.

This clone has only a few counts. V and J are TRBV2 and TRBJ2-5, with D maybe TRBD1 (5 bases). The CDR3 covers 12 residues. The germline CDR1 and CDR2 sequences are SNHLY and FYNNEI. V shed 8 bases and J shed 8 bases, with 15 bases lying between them. CDR3 sequence (DNA): TGTGCCAGCGACCTAAGGGGCGAAACCCAGTACTTC. Its protein is CASDLRGETQYF.

V gene TRBV11-3 combines with J gene TRBJ1-1, with D hard to call. V lost 2 bases and J 8 bases, leaving 12 bases between the germline ends. Looked up from germline, CDR1 is SGHNT and CDR2 is YENEEA. The CDR3 runs 13 residues. CDR3 coding DNA: TGTGCCAGCAGCTTATACGCCGGGAGGGAAGCTTTCTTT. Translated, it gives CASSLYAGREAFF.

This rearrangement joins TRBV12-3 or TRBV12-4 to TRBJ2-1; TRBD2 aligns across 13 bases. The CDR3 extends over 13 amino acids. J gave up 15 bases and V 3 bases, and 5 bases lay outside the gene matches. The chain's CDR3 is CASSFGLAGVRFF. The CDR3 DNA reads TGTGCCAGCAGTTTCGGACTAGCGGGGGTCCGGTTCTTC.

The rearrangement joins TRBV7-6 to TRBJ1-4; TRBD1 is a possible D gene (6 bases). Trimming took off 0 bases at V and 8 bases at J, with 13 bases between the two ends. The germline gives CDR1 SGHVS, CDR2 FNYEAQ. The CDR3 has 15 amino acids. The CDR3 DNA is TGTGCCAGCAGCTTAGCCCCAGGGGTACGGGAAAAACTGTTTTTT. It specifies CASSLAPGVREKLFF.

This clone has just a few counts. Other nucleotide sequences from this sample produce the same CDR3. The chain employs TRBV5-1 and TRBJ1-1; D call uncertain. V lost 0 bases, J lost 1 base, and 4 bases lay in between. Germline loops: CDR1 SGHRS, CDR2 YFSETQ. This CDR3 comprises 13 residues. In DNA form, the CDR3 reads TGCGCCAGCAGCTTGGACAGGAACACTGAAGCTTTCTTT. This translates into CASSLDRNTEAFF. Looking up the rest from reference TRBV5-1 and TRBJ1-1 gives the full variable domain: KAGVTQTPRYLIKTRGQQVTLSCSPISGHRSVSWYQQTPGQGLQFLFEYFSETQRNKGNFPGRFSGRQFSNSRSEMNVSTLELGDSALYLCASSLDRNTEAFFGQGTRLTVV.

To note about this clone: Other DNA sequences within the sample encode an identical CDR3. The chain's CDR3 is CASSPGQYGYTF. The CDR3 DNA follows: TGTGCCAGCAGCCCTGGACAGTATGGCTACACCTTC. The chain employs TRBV3-1 (or the pseudogene TRBV3-2) and TRBJ1-2; a possible D gene is TRBD1 (6 bases). The germline V gene has CDR1 LGHDT and CDR2 YNNKEL (reference sequence). The CDR3 consists of 12 residues. Deletions cut 4 bases from V and 5 bases from J, with 8 bases between.

The rearrangement uses TRBV10-2 and TRBJ1-2, with D perhaps TRBD1 (6 bases). The V end was cut by 6 bases, the J end by 4 bases, with 18 bases between. The CDR3 consists of 15 residues. The germline CDR1 and CDR2 sequences are WSHSY and SAAADI. In DNA form, the CDR3 reads TGCGCCAGCAGCCCGGGTCCTTTACAGGGCTATGGCTACACCTTC. It yields the protein CASSPGPLQGYGYTF.

The CDR3 is CASTPGLAFQNEQFF. DNA for the CDR3: TGTGCCAGCACCCCGGGACTCGCTTTCCAGAATGAGCAGTTCTTC. The gene calls are TRBV7-2 and TRBJ2-1; a possible D gene is TRBD2 (6 bases). The length of the CDR3 is 15 residues. The germline CDR1 and CDR2 sequences are SGHTA and FQGNSA. V shed 7 bases and J shed 7 bases, with 20 bases lying between them.

This clone came up once. V is TRBV27 and J is TRBJ2-5; the match to TRBD2 covers 10 bases. Germline trimming cut 9 bases from V and 7 bases from J; bases unmatched to any gene: 14. Germline CDR1 MNHEY, CDR2 SMNVEV (reference sequence). This CDR3 comprises 15 residues. The CDR3 loop reads CASRLEAGGSRTQYF. The CDR3 DNA sequence: TGTGCCAGTCGGCTGGAAGCGGGGGGGAGCAGGACCCAGTACTTC.

In the case of this clone: A far larger clone lies a single base away; this is likely a read error. At the DNA level, this CDR3 is encoded by other sequences in the same sample as well. The gene calls are TRBV5-6 and TRBJ2-7; 7 bases are a match to TRBD1. CDR3 size: 13 residues. Germline-derived CDR1 and CDR2 are SGHDT and YYEEEE. V gave up 5 bases and J gave up 0 bases; unmatched junction bases: 2. The CDR3 DNA follows: TGTGCCAGCAGTTGGGACAGCTCCTACGAGCAGTACTTC. Protein sequence: CASSWDSSYEQYF.

The chain combines TRBV6-5 with TRBJ2-7; TRBD2 aligns across 12 bases. Germline CDR1 is MNHEY and CDR2 is SVGAGI. This CDR3 is built from 15 residues. With 6 bases clipped from V and 4 bases from J, the junction kept 7 bases outside the gene matches. CDR3 sequence: CASSPPSGGAYEQYF. The DNA for the CDR3 is TGTGCCAGCAGCCCCCCTAGCGGGGGGGCTTACGAGCAGTACTTC.

The chain has TRBV5-1 and TRBJ2-1; D is possibly TRBD2 (5 bases). The CDR3 has 15 residues. Trimming stripped 1 base from V and 4 bases from J, with 12 bases between. The germline CDR1 and CDR2 sequences are SGHRS and YFSETQ. CDR3 nucleotides: TGCGCCAGCAGCTTGACTAGAGGCCCGTACAATGAGCAGTTCTTC. Its protein is CASSLTRGPYNEQFF.

There are a few counts of this clone. The chain recombines TRBV28 with TRBJ2-7, with 8 nucleotides matching TRBD1. The junction had 12 bases not matched to a gene; V was cut back by 7 bases and J by 4 bases. Germline V lookup: CDR1 MDHEN, CDR2 SYDVKM. This CDR3 has 15 amino acids. The DNA for the CDR3 is TGTGCCAGCACTCTCCGACGGGACAGGAGTTACGAGCAGTACTTC. The encoded protein is CASTLRRDRSYEQYF.

This clone appeared once. The CDR3 here is CASSEELGLADTQYF. CDR3 sequence (DNA): TGTGCCAGCAGTGAAGAGCTGGGGCTGGCGGATACGCAGTATTTT. V is TRBV6-1 and J is TRBJ2-3, with D maybe TRBD1 (5 bases). V shed 1 base and J shed 6 bases, with 14 bases lying between them. Germline loops: CDR1 MNHNS, CDR2 SASEGT. This CDR3 contains 15 residues.

Only a few counts were recorded for this clone. The J gene is TRBJ2-7, the V gene TRBV15, with D possibly being TRBD2 (6 bases). The CDR3 totals 14 residues. Deletions cut 3 bases from V and 5 bases from J, with 14 bases between. Germline CDR1 reads LNHNV; CDR2 reads YYDKDF (reference sequence). CDR3 protein: CATSSTKTGDEQYF. The DNA of the CDR3 is TGTGCCACCAGCAGTACAAAGACGGGGGACGAGCAGTACTTC.